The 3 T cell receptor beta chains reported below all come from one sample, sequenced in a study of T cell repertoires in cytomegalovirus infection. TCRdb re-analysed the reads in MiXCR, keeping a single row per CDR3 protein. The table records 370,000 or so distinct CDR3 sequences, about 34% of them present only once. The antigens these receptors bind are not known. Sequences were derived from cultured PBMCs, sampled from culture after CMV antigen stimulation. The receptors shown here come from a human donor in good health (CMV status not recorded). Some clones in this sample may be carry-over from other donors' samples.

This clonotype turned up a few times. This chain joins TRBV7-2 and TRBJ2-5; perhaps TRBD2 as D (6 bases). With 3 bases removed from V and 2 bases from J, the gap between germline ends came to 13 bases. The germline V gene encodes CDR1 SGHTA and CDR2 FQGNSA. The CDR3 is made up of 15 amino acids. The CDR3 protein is CASSFGGSGQETQYF. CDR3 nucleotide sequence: TGTGCCAGCAGCTTCGGGGGATCGGGGCAAGAGACCCAGTACTTC.

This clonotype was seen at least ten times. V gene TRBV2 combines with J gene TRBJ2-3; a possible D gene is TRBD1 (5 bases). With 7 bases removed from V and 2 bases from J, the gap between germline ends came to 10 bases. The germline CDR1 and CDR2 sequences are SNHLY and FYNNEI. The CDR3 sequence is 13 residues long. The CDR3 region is CASKGILTDTQYF. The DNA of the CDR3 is TGTGCCAGCAAGGGGATACTCACAGATACGCAGTATTTT.

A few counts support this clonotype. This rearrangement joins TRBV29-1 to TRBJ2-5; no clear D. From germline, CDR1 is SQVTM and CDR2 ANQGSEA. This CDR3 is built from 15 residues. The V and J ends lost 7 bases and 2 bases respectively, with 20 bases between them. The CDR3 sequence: CSALPWLGRQETQYF. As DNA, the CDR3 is TGCAGCGCCCTTCCCTGGCTGGGAAGGCAAGAGACCCAGTACTTC. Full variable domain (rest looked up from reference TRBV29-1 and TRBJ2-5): SAVISQKPSRDICQRGTSLTIQCQVDSQVTMMFWYRQQPGQSLTLIATANQGSEATYESGFVIDKFPISRPNLTFSTLTVSNMSPEDSSIYLCSALPWLGRQETQYFGPGTRLLVL.